These 17 T cell receptor beta chains came from one sample sequenced in a study of siplizumab effects on memory and regulatory T cells. Profiling relied on immunoSEQ multiplex PCR, and the TCRdb table lists in-frame clones only, not all of them. The sample holds about 91,000 clones; around 97% are singletons and the top ten take around 0.03%. Material for sequencing was naive CD4+ T cells sorted from blood. The receptors were gathered from a human donor in good health.

The chain recombines TRBV29-1 with TRBJ1-1, with D unresolved. The germline CDR1 and CDR2 sequences are SQVTM and ANQGSEA. CDR3 length: 13 amino acids. Trimming shortened V by 0 bases and J by 5 bases, and 10 bases separated the two germline ends. CDR3 DNA: TGCAGCGTTGAAGATCAGGAGGGTACTGAAGCTTTCTTT. Its protein product is CSVEDQEGTEAFF.

The chain is built from TRBV10-3 and TRBJ1-6, with unresolved D. The V gene lost 3 bases and the J gene lost 6 bases, with 6 bases spanning the gap. The length of the CDR3 is 13 residues. Germline CDR1 is ENHRY and CDR2 is SYGVKD. Written as DNA, the CDR3 is TGTGCCATCAGTGACCCTCCTAATTCACCCCTCCACTTT. As protein: CAISDPPNSPLHF.

The chain joins TRBV10-3 to TRBJ1-4; no firm D call. The CDR3 extends over 16 amino acids. Per germline, CDR1 ENHRY and CDR2 SYGVKD. V was cut by 0 bases and J by 6 bases, with 14 bases left in between. CDR3 loop: CAISESDPLTDEKLFF. The CDR3 bases are TGTGCCATCAGTGAGTCCGATCCGTTAACAGATGAAAAACTGTTTTTT.

This chain uses TRBV27 with TRBJ2-2; 13 nucleotides align to TRBD2. The CDR3 sequence is 15 residues long. Looked up from germline, CDR1 is MNHEY and CDR2 is SMNVEV (reference sequence). V lost 8 bases, J lost 1 base, and 1 base stayed unmatched. The CDR3 bases are TGTGCCAGCCGACTAGCGGGGGGGAACACCGGGGAGCTGTTTTTT. This sequence encodes CASRLAGGNTGELFF.

The chain links TRBV18 to TRBJ2-7, with 12 bases lining up with TRBD2. This CDR3 contains 18 residues. Germline V gene sequence: CDR1 KGHSH, CDR2 LQKENI. V trimming: 2 bases; J trimming: 5 bases; junction bases outside the gene matches: 13. CDR3 amino acids: CASSPTTSSGGAFHEQYF. The CDR3 DNA reads as TGTGCCAGCTCACCAACGACCTCTAGCGGGGGGGCCTTCCACGAGCAGTACTTC.

The gene calls are TRBV10-1 and TRBJ2-7, with D perhaps matching TRBD1 or TRBD2 (5 bases each). CDR1 and CDR2 from the germline V gene are WNHNN and SYGVQD (reference sequence). This CDR3 is 14 amino acids long. Trimming shortened V by 7 bases and J by 1 base, and 14 bases separated the two germline ends. CDR3 DNA sequence: TGCGCCAGCAAACCGGGACGGCCGTCCTACGAGCAGTACTTC. Translation gives CASKPGRPSYEQYF.

This clone was recorded once. The J gene is TRBJ2-2, the V gene TRBV27; D ambiguous. Germline lookup yields CDR1 MNHEY and CDR2 SMNVEV (reference sequence). The CDR3 has 15 residues. Between the trimmed V and J ends, which lost 5 bases and 5 bases, there was a span of 15 bases. CDR3 sequence (DNA): TGTGCCAGCAGTCCCCGTTTGTTGCGAACCGGGGAGCTGTTTTTT. It encodes CASSPRLLRTGELFF.

The CDR3 protein is CASSLTGGYGYTF. CDR3 DNA: TGTGCCAGCAGCTTAACAGGGGGTTATGGCTACACCTTC. The rearrangement joins TRBV7-3 to TRBJ1-2, with a tentative D call TRBD1 (6 bases). Germline values: CDR1 SGHTA, CDR2 FQGTGA. Trimming pared 0 bases from V and 5 bases from J, leaving 7 bases between. This CDR3 spans 13 amino acids.

The rearrangement uses TRBV2 and TRBJ2-7; the match to TRBD1 covers 10 bases. The CDR3 runs 14 residues. V gave up 5 bases and J gave up 4 bases; unmatched junction bases: 5. Germline loops: CDR1 SNHLY, CDR2 FYNNEI. CDR3 region: CASSRQGALYEQYF. CDR3 coding DNA: TGTGCCAGCAGTCGACAGGGGGCTTTATACGAGCAGTACTTC.

J is TRBJ1-6 and V is TRBV6-8, with no clear D. Germline V gives CDR1 MNHGY, CDR2 SAAAGT. V gave up 6 bases and J gave up 9 bases, with 18 bases separating them. The CDR3 has 15 amino acids. The CDR3 coding sequence is TGTGCCAGCAGCCCGAATGAGGGCGCGAGTTCACCCCTCCACTTT. The encoded protein is CASSPNEGASSPLHF.

The chain joins TRBV15 to TRBJ1-5, with D maybe TRBD1 (5 bases). The CDR3 has 14 amino acids. Germline assignment: CDR1 LNHNV and CDR2 YYDKDF (reference sequence). V lost 0 bases to trimming and J lost 5 bases, with 8 bases between them. The CDR3 DNA sequence: TGTGCCACCAGCAGAGATCCGGGGGATCAGCCCCAGCATTTT. Translated: CATSRDPGDQPQHF.

This chain connects TRBV7-3 to TRBJ2-1, with D tentatively TRBD2 (6 bases). Trimming removed 2 bases from V and 5 bases from J, with 19 bases in between. The germline CDR1 and CDR2 sequences are SGHTA and FQGTGA. The CDR3 extends over 17 amino acids. Here the CDR3 reads CASSLLAGIPPDNEQFF. The CDR3 nucleotides are TGTGCCAGCAGCTTACTGGCGGGGATCCCCCCCGACAATGAGCAGTTCTTC.

The V and J genes are TRBV27 and TRBJ2-5, with 10 bases lining up with TRBD1. The germline gives CDR1 MNHEY, CDR2 SMNVEV (reference sequence). The CDR3 has 14 residues. V lost 0 bases, J lost 6 bases, and 1 base stayed unmatched. CDR3 coding DNA: TGTGCCAGCAGTTTATCGACAGGGGGCAAGACCCAGTACTTC. Protein: CASSLSTGGKTQYF.

V gene TRBV5-1 combines with J gene TRBJ2-5; 9 bases agree with TRBD1. V lost 3 bases, J lost 4 bases, and 7 bases stayed unmatched. This CDR3 is 15 amino acids long. Per germline, CDR1 SGHRS and CDR2 YFSETQ. CDR3 loop: CASSSGQGSPETQYF. As DNA, the CDR3 is TGCGCCAGCAGCTCGGGACAGGGTTCCCCAGAGACCCAGTACTTC.

This clone was counted a few times. V gene TRBV15 combines with J gene TRBJ1-1; D not certain. From germline, CDR1 is LNHNV and CDR2 YYDKDF (reference sequence). V was shortened by 0 bases and J by 5 bases, with 13 bases between the two germline ends. The CDR3 is 15 residues long. The CDR3: CATSRDGTYGTEAFF. The CDR3 nucleotides are TGTGCCACCAGCAGAGACGGCACGTATGGGACTGAAGCTTTCTTT.

The rearrangement joins TRBV9 to TRBJ2-7; perhaps TRBD2 as D (5 bases). CDR1 is SGDLS and CDR2 is YYNGEE in the germline V gene. This CDR3 has 14 residues. V lost 4 bases to trimming and J lost 5 bases, with 16 bases between them. The CDR3 region has the DNA TGTGCCAGCAGCCCACTCGAGAGGGCCCACGAGCAGTACTTC. Its protein product is CASSPLERAHEQYF.

The genes are TRBV23-1 and TRBJ2-5, with D perhaps matching TRBD2 (6 bases). Being an ORF, TRBV23-1 has a function that is uncertain. The length of the CDR3 is 13 residues. V was clipped by 4 bases and J by 9 bases, with 15 bases between them. CDR3 in DNA: TGCGCCAGCAGTCCCAGTGGGCGGGGTTCCCAGTACTTC. Translation: CASSPSGRGSQYF.